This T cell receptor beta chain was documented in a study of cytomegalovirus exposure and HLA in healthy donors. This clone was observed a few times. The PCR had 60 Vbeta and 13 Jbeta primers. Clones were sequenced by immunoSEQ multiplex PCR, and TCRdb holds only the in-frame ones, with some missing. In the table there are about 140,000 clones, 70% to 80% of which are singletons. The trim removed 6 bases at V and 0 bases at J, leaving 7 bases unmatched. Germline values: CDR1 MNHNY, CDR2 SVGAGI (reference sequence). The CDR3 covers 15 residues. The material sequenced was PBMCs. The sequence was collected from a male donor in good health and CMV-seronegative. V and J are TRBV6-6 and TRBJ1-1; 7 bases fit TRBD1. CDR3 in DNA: TGTGCCAGCAGCAGACAGGGAATTCTGAACACTGAAGCTTTCTTT. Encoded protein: CASSRQGILNTEAFF.